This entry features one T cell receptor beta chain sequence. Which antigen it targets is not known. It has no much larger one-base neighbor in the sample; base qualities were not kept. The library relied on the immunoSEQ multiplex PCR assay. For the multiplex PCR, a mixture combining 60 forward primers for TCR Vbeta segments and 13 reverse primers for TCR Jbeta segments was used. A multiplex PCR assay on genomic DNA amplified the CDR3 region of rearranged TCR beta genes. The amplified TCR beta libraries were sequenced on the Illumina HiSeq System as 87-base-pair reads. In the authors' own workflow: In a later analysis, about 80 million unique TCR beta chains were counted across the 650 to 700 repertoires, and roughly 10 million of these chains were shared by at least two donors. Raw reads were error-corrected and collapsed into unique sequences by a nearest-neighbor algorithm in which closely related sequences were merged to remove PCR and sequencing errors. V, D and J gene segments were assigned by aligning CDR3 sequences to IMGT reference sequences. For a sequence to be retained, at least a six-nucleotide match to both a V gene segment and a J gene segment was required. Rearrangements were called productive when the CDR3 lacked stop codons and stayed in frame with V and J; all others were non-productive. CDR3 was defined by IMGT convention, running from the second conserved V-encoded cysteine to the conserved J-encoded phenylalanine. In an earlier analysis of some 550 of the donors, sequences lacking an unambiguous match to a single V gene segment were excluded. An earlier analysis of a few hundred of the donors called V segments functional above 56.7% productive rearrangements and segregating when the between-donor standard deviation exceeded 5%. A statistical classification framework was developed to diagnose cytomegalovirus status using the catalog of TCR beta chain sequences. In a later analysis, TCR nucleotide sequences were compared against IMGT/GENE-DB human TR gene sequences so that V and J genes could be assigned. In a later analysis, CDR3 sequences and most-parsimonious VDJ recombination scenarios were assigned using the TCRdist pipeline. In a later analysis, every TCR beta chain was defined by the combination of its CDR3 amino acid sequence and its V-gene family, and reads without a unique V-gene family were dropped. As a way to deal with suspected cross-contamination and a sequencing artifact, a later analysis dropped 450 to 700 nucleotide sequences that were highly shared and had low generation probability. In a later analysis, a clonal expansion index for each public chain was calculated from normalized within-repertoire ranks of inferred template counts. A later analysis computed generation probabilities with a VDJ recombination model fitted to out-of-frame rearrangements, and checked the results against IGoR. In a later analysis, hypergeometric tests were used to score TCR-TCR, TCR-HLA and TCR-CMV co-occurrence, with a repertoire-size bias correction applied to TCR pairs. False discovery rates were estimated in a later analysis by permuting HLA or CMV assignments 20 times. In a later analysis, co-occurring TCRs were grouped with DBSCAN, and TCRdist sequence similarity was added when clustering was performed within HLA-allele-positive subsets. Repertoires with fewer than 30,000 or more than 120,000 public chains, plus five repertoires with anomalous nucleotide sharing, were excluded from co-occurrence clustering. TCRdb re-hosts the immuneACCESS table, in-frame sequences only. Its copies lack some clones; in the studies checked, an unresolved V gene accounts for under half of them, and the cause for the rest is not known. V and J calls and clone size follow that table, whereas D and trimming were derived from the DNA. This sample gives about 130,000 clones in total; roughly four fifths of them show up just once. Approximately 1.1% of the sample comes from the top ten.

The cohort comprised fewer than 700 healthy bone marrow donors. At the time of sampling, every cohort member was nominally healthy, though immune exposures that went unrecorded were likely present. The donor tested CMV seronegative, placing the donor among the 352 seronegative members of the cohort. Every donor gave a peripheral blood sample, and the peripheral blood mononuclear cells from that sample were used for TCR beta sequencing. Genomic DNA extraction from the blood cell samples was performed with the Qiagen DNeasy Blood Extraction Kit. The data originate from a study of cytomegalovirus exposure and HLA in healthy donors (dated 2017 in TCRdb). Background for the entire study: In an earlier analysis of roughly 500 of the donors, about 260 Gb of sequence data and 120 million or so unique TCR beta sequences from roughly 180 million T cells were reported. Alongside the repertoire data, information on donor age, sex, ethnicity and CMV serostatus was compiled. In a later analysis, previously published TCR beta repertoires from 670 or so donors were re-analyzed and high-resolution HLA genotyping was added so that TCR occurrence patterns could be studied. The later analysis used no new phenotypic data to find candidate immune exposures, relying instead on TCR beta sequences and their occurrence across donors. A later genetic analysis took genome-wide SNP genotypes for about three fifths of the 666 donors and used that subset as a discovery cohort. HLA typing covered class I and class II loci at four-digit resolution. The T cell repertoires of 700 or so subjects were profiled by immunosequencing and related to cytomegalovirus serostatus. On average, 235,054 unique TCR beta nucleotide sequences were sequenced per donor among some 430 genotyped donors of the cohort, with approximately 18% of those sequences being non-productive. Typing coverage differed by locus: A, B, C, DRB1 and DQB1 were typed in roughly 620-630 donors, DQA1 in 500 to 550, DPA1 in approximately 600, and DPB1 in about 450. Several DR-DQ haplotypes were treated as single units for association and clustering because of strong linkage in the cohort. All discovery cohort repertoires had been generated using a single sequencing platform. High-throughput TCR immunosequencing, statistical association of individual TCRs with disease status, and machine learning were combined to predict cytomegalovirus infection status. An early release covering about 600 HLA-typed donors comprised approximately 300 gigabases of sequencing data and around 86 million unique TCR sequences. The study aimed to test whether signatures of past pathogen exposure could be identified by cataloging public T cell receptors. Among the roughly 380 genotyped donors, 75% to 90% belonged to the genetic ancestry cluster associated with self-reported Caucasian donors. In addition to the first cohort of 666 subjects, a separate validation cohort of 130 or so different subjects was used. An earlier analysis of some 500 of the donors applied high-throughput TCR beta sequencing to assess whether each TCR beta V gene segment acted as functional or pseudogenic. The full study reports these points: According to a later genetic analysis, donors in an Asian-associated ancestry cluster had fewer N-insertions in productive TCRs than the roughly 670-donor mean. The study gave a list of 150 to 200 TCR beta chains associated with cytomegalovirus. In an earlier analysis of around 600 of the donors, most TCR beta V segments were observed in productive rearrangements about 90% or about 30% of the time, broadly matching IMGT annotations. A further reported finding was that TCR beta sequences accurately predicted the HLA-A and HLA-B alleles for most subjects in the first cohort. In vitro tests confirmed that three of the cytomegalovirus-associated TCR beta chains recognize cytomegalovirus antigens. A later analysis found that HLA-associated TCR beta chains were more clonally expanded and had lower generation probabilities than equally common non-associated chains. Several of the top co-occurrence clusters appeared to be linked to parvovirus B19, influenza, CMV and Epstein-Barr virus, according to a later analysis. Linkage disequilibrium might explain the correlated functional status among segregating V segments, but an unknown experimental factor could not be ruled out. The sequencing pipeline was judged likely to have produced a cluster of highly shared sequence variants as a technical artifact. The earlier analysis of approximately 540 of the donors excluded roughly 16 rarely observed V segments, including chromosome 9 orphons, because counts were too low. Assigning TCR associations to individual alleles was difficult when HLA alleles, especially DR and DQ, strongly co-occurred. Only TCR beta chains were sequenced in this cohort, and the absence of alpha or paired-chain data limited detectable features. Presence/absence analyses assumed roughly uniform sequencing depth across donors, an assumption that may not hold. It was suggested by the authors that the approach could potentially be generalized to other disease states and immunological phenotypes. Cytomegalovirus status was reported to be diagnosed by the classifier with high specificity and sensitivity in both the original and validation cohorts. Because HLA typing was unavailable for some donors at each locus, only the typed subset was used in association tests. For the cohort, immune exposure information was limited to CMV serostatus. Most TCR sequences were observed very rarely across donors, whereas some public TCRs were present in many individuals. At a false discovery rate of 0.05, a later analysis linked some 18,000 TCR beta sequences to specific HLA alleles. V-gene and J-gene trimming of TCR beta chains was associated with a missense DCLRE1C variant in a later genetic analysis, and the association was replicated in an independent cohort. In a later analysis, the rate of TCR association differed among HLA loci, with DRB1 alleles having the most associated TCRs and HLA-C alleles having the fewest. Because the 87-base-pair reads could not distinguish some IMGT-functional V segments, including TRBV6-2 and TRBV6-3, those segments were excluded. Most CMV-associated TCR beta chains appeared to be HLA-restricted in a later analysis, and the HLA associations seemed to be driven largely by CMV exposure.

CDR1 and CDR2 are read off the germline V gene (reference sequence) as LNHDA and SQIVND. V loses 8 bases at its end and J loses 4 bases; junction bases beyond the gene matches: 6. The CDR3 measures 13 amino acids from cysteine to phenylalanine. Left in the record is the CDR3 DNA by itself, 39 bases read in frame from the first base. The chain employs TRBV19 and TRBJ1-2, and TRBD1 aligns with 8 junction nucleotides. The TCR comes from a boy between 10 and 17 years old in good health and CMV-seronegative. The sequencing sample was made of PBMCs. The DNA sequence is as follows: TGTGCCAGTTCAGGGGGCGGGGGCTATGGCTACACCTTC. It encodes CASSGGGGYGYTF.